Below, 5 T cell receptor beta chains from the same sample are listed, as sequenced in a study of blood T cell repertoires in COVID-19. The repertoire was sequenced with immunoSEQ multiplex PCR; TCRdb's copy has only in-frame clones and lacks some. The table shows roughly 180,000 clones, with about nine tenths occurring only once. The source material was PBMCs or T cells enriched from blood (not recorded which). These receptor sequences come from a woman in her thirties who had recovered from COVID-19.

The chain uses TRBV19 and TRBJ1-5, with D perhaps TRBD1 (6 bases). V was clipped by 5 bases and J by 4 bases, with 15 bases between them. This CDR3 is 15 amino acids long. Germline V lookup: CDR1 LNHDA, CDR2 SQIVND (reference sequence). CDR3 nucleotide sequence: TGTGCCAGTAGTGAACCGAGGACAGCGAATCAGCCCCAGCATTTT. Translation: CASSEPRTANQPQHF.

The CDR3 loop reads CASSLGAGVYSPLHF. In DNA, the CDR3 is TGTGCCAGCAGCTTAGGGGCAGGGGTTTATTCACCCCTCCACTTT. The V call is TRBV11-2, the J call TRBJ1-6, with D maybe TRBD1 (6 bases). The CDR3 runs 15 residues. Germline V gene lookup returns CDR1 SGHAT and CDR2 FQNNGV. The V gene lost 1 base and the J gene lost 8 bases, with 12 bases spanning the gap.

The chain is built from TRBV2 and TRBJ1-5, with D possibly TRBD1 on 6 matching bases. V was trimmed by 6 bases and J by 0 bases, leaving 12 bases between them. Germline lookup yields CDR1 SNHLY and CDR2 FYNNEI. This CDR3 is 15 amino acids long. The CDR3 DNA reads TGTGCCAGCAGGCCCGGGACACTTAGCAATCAGCCCCAGCATTTT. Protein sequence: CASRPGTLSNQPQHF.

The rearrangement uses TRBV7-9 and TRBJ2-5; 10 bases align to TRBD2. V shed 0 bases, J shed 3 bases, and the junction held 1 base outside the gene matches. Germline V CDR1 and CDR2: SEHNR, FQNEAQ (reference sequence). This CDR3 region has 15 residues. In DNA, the CDR3 is TGTGCCAGCAGCTTAGCCAGCGGGGGGGAAGAGACCCAGTACTTC. Translating gives CASSLASGGEETQYF.

The chain couples TRBV6-4 to TRBJ2-2; 9 bases line up with TRBD1. With V trimmed by 3 bases and J by 4 bases, 3 bases remained unmatched. This CDR3 has 15 residues. Germline V gives CDR1 MRHNA, CDR2 SNTAGT. The CDR3 sequence: CASSEGDRATGELFF. The CDR3 DNA follows: TGTGCCAGCAGTGAGGGGGACAGGGCCACCGGGGAGCTGTTTTTT.